These T cell receptor beta chains were read from a single sample in a study of beta chain features in type 1 diabetes. Produced via immunoSEQ multiplex PCR; TCRdb's table is partial and in-frame only. Of fewer than 250,000 clones listed, more than 65% are singletons. The specimen sequenced was naive CD4+ T cells from blood. These receptors all come from a man aged 30 to 45 in good health. CDR3s include the opening cysteine and the closing phenylalanine or tryptophan.

V gene	CDR3 protein
TRBV29-1	CSASGGQETQYF
TRBV29-1	CSCRKTGLRETQYF
TRBV5-5	CASSPGREQFF
TRBV7-9	CASSPQGLFYEQYF
TRBV30	CAWRAGGDTEAFF
TRBV6-6	CASSYVGAYEQFF
TRBV6-5	CASRENSGANVLTF
TRBV7-2	CASSSDRGTYGYTF
TRBV5-1	CASSLFGETQYF
TRBV6-5	CASRRSNNEQFF
TRBV7-8	CASSLGRDYGYTF
TRBV19	CASSMSRYQETQYF
TRBV7-8	CASTIEASTDTQYF
TRBV25-1	CASSTPGADTQYF
TRBV5-6	CASSAEIRASTDTQYF